These T cell receptor beta chains were read from a single sample in a study of blood T cells in healthy people across ages. TCRdb reprocessed the 5' RACE reads with MiXCR, giving one entry per CDR3 protein. This table holds about 1,800,000 distinct CDR3 sequences, 28% found once. Sequenced material: blood. Receptor source: a woman younger than 45 in good health. Each CDR3 is given without its conserved first and last residue. Only part of the rows carry a size: once, few, many, or a class if the clone is expanded.

>-|TRBJ1-5|TRBV11-2
ASSLNLQGTYSNQPQH
>-|TRBJ2-7|TRBV6-5
TSSLYRDVGSYEQY
>few|TRBJ2-4|TRBV29-1
SVDSKNIQY
>few|TRBJ1-5|TRBV28
ASRHIRGHSNQPQH
>-|TRBJ1-2|TRBV7-2
ASSDRRTGNGYT
>-|TRBJ2-7|TRBV12-3/TRBV12-4
TSRRGTASQY
>-|TRBJ2-6|TRBV3-1
ANSPGAGASSGANVLT
>many|TRBJ2-3|TRBV6-1
ASSEAGGTDTQY
>few|TRBJ1-6|TRBV7-2
ASSLEGRYNSPLH
>-|TRBJ1-6|TRBV4-1
ASSQERGELRSPLH
>-|TRBJ2-7|TRBV12-3/TRBV12-4
ASTHGRQPYEQY
>few|TRBJ2-5|TRBV9
ASSVGLADPFERY
>few|-|TRBV29-1
SVEGTSGVGETQY
>-|TRBJ2-7|TRBV10-3
AIAPGQGTYEQY
>few|TRBJ1-1|TRBV29-1
SAPDRGGNTEAF
>few|TRBJ2-1|TRBV28
ASNRDAYNEQF
>few|TRBJ1-1|TRBV6-6
ASTTDRGRNEAF
>-|TRBJ1-5|TRBV12-3/TRBV12-4
ASSSQWNQPQH
>-|TRBJ1-2|TRBV24-1
ATSDRDREENYGYT
>few|TRBJ1-2|TRBV7-9
ASSSPPQGVGSYGYT
>few|TRBJ2-5|TRBV20-1
SARETSGGLETQY
>-|TRBJ2-3|TRBV7-3
ASSPDATGAGTDTQY
>-|TRBJ1-2|TRBV25-1
ASSESWSGSYGYT
>many|TRBJ1-2|TRBV29-1
SAFPGAQDYGYT
>few|TRBJ2-3|TRBV6-4
ASSDQGSDPQY
>-|TRBJ2-7|TRBV2
ASGRCYEQY
>many|TRBJ2-7|TRBV7-3
ASRLGANTYEQY
>-|TRBJ2-1|TRBV7-2
ASSLMGREGEQF
>-|TRBJ2-7|TRBV30
AWSKAGAYEQY
>-|TRBJ1-2|TRBV7-2
ASSLAALQGARGYT
>-|TRBJ1-2|TRBV12-3/TRBV12-4
ASSPHGDLSYGYT
>few|TRBJ1-1|TRBV5-5
ASSRAWRGDTEAF
>once|TRBJ1-5|TRBV20-1
SARGQWDQPQH
>many|TRBJ2-1|TRBV7-2
ASSSTGTGYNEQF
>-|TRBJ2-3|TRBV20-1
SADRGPTDTQY
>many|TRBJ1-5|TRBV5-1
ASSLGDRGNQPQH
>many|TRBJ2-7|TRBV2
ASRPPLSGEQY
>-|TRBJ2-5|TRBV29-1
SVEDRSQGESHGRAFGETQY
>many|TRBJ2-7|TRBV6-5
ASSRSGRPYEQY
>few|TRBJ2-7|TRBV6-6
ASSYSIGPWGEEQY
>-|-|TRBV7-9
ASSLVKSGRQTQY
>-|TRBJ1-2|TRBV30
AWSFYIGGYT
>few|TRBJ1-3|TRBV10-3
ATKIQGVGNTIY
>few|TRBJ1-2|TRBV9
ASSESYGQVYGYT
>-|TRBJ2-1|TRBV20-1
SADRQGLADPNEQF
>few|TRBJ2-1|TRBV20-1
SASGGWNEQF
>-|TRBJ1-3|TRBV12-3/TRBV12-4
ASSLVGAAAGNTIY
>few|TRBJ2-2|TRBV28
ASSLGSGEPF
>few|TRBJ1-3|TRBV7-6
ASSPSSGGSGNTIY
>-|TRBJ1-2|TRBV30
AWSSGTGDSGYT
>few|TRBJ2-6|TRBV27
ASSLSTNSGANVLT
>-|TRBJ2-7|TRBV12-3/TRBV12-4
ASSFRTTGPYEQY